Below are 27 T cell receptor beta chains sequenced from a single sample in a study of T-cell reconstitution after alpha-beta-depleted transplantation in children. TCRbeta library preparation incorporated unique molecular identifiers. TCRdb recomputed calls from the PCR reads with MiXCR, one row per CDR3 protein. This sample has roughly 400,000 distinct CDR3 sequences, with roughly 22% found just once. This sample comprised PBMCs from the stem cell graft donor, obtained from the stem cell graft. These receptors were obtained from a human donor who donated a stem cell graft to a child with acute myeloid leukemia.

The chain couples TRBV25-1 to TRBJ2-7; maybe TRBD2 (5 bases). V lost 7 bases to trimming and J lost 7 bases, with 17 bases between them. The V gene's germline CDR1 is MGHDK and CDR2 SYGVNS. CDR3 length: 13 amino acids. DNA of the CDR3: TGTGCCAGCAACGGGGTGGCCTACCGTGAGCAGTACTTC. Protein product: CASNGVAYREQYF.

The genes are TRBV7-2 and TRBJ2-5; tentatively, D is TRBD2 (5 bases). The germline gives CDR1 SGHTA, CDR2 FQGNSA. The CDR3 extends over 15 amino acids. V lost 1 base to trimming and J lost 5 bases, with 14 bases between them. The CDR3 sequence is CASSLGASGIETQYF. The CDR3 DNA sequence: TGTGCCAGCAGCTTAGGTGCTTCCGGGATTGAGACCCAGTACTTC.

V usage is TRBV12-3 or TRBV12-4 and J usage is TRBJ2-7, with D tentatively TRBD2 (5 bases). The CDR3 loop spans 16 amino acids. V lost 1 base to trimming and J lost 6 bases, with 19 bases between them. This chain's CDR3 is CASSLGPAGGPSEQYF. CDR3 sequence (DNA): TGTGCCAGCAGTTTAGGGCCGGCAGGAGGTCCCAGCGAGCAGTACTTC.

The CDR3 DNA is TGCAGTGCTAGCTTTAGGCTAGCGGGACTGAACAATGAGCAGTTCTTC. It codes for CSASFRLAGLNNEQFF. J is TRBJ2-1 and V is TRBV20-1, with 9 bases fitting TRBD2. Losses at the gene ends were 3 bases for V and 5 bases for J; bases not matched to a gene: 11. The CDR3 sequence is 16 residues long. Germline lookup yields CDR1 DFQATT and CDR2 SNEGSKA (reference sequence).

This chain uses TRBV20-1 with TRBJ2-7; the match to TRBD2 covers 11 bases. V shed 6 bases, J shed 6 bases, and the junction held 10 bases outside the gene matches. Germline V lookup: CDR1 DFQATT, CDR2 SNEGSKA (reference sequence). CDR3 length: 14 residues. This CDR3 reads CSAQLLAGAFEQYF. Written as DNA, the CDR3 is TGCAGTGCGCAATTACTAGCGGGAGCCTTCGAGCAGTACTTC.

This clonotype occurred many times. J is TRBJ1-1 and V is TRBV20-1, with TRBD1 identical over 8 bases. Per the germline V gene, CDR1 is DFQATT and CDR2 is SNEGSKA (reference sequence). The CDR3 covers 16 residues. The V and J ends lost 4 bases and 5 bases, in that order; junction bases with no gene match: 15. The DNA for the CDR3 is TGCAGTGCTAAGGAGCCGGAGACAGGGGAATGGACTGAAGCTTTCTTT. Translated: CSAKEPETGEWTEAFF.

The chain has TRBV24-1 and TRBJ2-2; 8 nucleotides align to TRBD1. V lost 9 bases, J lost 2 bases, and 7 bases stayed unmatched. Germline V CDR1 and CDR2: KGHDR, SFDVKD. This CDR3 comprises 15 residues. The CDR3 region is CATHPGTGNTGELFF. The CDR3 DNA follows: TGTGCCACCCACCCCGGGACAGGCAACACCGGGGAGCTGTTTTTT.

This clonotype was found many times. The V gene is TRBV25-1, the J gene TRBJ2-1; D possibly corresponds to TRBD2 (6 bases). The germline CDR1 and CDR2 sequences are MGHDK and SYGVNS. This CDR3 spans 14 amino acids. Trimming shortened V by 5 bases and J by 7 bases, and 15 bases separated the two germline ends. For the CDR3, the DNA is TGTGCCAGCAGTCCCTCTCGACTAGGGAATGAGCAGTTCTTC. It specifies CASSPSRLGNEQFF.

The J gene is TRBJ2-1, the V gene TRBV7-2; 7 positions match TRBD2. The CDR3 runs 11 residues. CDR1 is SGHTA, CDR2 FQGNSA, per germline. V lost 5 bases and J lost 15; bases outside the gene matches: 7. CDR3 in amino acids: CASSAGAWGFF. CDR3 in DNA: TGTGCCAGCAGCGCGGGAGCTTGGGGGTTCTTC.

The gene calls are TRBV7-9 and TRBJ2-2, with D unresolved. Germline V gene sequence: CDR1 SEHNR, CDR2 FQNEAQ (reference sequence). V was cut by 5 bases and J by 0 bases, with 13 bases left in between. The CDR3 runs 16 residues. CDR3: CASSPTEDANTGELFF. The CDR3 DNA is TGTGCCAGCAGCCCCACCGAGGACGCGAACACCGGGGAGCTGTTTTTT.

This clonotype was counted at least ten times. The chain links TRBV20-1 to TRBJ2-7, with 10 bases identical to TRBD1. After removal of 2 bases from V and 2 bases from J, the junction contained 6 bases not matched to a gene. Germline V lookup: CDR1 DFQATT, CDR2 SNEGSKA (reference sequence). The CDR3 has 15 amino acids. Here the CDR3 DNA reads TGCAGTGCTAGACCGGGGACAGGGGCCACCTACGAGCAGTACTTC. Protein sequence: CSARPGTGATYEQYF.

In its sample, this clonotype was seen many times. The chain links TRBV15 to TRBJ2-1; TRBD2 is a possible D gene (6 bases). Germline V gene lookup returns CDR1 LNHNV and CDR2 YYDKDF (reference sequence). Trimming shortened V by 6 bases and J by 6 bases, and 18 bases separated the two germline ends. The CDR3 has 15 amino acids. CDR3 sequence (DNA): TGTGCCACCAGAGGGGACTTTCTGAACTCCAATGAGCAGTTCTTC. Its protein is CATRGDFLNSNEQFF.

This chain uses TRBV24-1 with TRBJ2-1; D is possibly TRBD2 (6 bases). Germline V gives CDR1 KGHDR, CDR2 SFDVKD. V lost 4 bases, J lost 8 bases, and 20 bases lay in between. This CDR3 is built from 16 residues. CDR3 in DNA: TGTGCCACCAGTGACCTATGGGGGAGGTCCCTCCATGAGCAGTTCTTC. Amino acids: CATSDLWGRSLHEQFF.

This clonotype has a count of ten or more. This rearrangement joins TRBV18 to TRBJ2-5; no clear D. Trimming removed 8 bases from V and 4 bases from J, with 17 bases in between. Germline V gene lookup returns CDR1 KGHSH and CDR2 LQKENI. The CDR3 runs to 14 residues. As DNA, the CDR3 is TGTGCCAGCCGCGACGAAAAGATCCTAGAGACCCAGTACTTC. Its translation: CASRDEKILETQYF.

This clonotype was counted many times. The DNA of the CDR3 is TGCGCCAGCAGCACGACGGGGGGCAGGGGGCATGGAGATACGCAGTATTTT. Translation gives CASSTTGGRGHGDTQYF. This sequence joins TRBV5-1 and TRBJ2-3; a possible D gene is TRBD1 (8 bases). Germline V gene data show CDR1 as SGHRS and CDR2 as YFSETQ. The CDR3 has 17 residues. The ends were cut back, 4 bases at V and 5 bases at J, with 23 bases in the middle.

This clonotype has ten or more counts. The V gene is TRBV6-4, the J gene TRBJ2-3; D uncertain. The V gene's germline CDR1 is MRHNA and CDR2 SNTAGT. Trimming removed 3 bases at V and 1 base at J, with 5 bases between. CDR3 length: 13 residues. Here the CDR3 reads CASSEDRTDTQYF. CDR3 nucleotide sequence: TGTGCCAGCAGTGAGGACCGCACAGATACGCAGTATTTT.

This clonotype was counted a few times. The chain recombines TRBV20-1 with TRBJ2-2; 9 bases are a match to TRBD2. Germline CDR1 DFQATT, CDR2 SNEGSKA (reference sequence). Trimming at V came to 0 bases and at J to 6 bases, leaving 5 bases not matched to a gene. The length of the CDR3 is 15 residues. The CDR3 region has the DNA TGCAGTGCTAGAGATCATCTAGCGGGACCCGGGGAGCTGTTTTTT. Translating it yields CSARDHLAGPGELFF.

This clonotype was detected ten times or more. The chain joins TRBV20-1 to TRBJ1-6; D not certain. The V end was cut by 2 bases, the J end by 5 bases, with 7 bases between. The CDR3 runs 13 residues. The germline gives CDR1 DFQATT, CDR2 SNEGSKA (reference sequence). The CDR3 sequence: CSARNTDNSPLHF. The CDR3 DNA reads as TGCAGTGCTAGAAATACAGATAATTCACCCCTCCACTTT.

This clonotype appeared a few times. The CDR3 bases are TGTGCCATCGGGAGCTTAACATACGAGCAGTACTTC. Amino acid sequence: CAIGSLTYEQYF. The gene calls are TRBV10-3 and TRBJ2-7, with D tentatively TRBD2 (5 bases). V lost 8 bases, J lost 4 bases, and 12 bases lay in between. Germline assignment: CDR1 ENHRY and CDR2 SYGVKD. This CDR3 has 12 residues.

CDR3 amino acids: CASSLGAYQETQYF. As DNA, the CDR3 is TGTGCCAGCAGCTTAGGGGCATACCAAGAGACCCAGTACTTC. The genes are TRBV11-2 and TRBJ2-5; D is unresolved. V was clipped by 1 base and J by 0 bases, with 6 bases between them. The CDR3 spans 14 residues. Germline V gene lookup returns CDR1 SGHAT and CDR2 FQNNGV.

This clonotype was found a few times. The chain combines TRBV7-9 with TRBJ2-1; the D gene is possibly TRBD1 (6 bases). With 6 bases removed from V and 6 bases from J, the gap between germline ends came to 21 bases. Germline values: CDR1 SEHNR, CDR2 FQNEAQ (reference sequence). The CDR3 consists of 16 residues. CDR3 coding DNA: TGTGCCAGCAGACCGACAGTCGCTACAGGGACCAATGAGCAGTTCTTC. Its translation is CASRPTVATGTNEQFF.

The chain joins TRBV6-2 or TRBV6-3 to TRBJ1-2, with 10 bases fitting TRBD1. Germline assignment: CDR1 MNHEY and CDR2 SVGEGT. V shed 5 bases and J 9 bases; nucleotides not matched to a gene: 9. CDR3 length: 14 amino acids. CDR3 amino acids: CASSHPGQGNRYTF. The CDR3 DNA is TGTGCCAGCAGTCATCCGGGACAGGGGAATCGCTACACCTTC.

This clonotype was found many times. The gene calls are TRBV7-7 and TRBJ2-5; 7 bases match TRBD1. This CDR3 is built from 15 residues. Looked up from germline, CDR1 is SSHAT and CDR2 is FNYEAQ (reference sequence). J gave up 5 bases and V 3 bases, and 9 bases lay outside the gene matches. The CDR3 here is CASSFQGQLGETQYF. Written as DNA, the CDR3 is TGTGCCAGCAGCTTCCAGGGACAGCTTGGGGAGACCCAGTACTTC.

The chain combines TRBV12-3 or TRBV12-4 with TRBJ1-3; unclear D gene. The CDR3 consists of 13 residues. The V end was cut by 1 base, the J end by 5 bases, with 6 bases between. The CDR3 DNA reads TGTGCCAGCAGTTTAGGCCCGAGAAACACCATATATTTT. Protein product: CASSLGPRNTIYF.

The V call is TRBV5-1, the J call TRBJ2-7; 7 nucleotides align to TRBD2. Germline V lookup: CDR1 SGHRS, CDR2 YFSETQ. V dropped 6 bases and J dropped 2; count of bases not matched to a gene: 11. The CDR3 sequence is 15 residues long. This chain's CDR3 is CASTPRAGDAYEQYF. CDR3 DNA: TGCGCCAGCACCCCCCGTGCGGGAGATGCCTACGAGCAGTACTTC.

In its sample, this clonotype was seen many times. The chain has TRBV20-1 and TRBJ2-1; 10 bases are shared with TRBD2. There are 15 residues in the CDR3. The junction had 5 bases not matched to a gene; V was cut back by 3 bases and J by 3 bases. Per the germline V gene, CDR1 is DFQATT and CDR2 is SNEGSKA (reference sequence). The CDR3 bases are TGCAGTGCTAGCCTAGCGGGAGTAAACTACAATGAGCAGTTCTTC. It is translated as CSASLAGVNYNEQFF.

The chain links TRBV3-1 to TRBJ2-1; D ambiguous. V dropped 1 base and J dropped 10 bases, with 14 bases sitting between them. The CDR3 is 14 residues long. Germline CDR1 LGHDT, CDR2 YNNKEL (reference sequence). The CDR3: CASSQVSRAGEQFF. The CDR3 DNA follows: TGTGCCAGCAGCCAAGTCTCAAGGGCTGGAGAGCAGTTCTTC.